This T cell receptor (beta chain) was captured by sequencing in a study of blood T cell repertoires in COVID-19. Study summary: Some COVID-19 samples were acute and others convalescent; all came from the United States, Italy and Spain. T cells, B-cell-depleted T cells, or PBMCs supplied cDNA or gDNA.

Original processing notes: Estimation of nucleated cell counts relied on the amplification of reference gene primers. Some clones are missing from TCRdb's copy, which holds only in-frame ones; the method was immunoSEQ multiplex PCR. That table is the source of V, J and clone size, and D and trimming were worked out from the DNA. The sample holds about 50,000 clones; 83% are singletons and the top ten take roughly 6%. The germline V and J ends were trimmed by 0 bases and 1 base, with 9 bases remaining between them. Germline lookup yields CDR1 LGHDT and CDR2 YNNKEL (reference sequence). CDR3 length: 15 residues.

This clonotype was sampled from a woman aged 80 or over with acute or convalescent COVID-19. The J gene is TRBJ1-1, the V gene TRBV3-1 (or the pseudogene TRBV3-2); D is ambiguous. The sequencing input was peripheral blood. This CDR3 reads CASSQDFPWNTEAFF. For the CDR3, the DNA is TGTGCCAGCAGCCAAGATTTTCCTTGGAACACTGAAGCTTTCTTT.